This TCR beta chain originates from a study of control samples from healthy donors and cancer patients. The germline CDR1 and CDR2 sequences are LNHNV and YYDKDF (reference sequence). V was shortened by 0 bases and J by 3 bases, with 15 bases between the two germline ends. This CDR3 is built from 17 residues. Profiling relied on immunoSEQ multiplex PCR, and the TCRdb table lists in-frame clones only, not all of them. Seen here are around 120,000 clones, approximately 90% observed once, and the top ten hold 2% to 3%. Material: blood. The chain has TRBV15 and TRBJ2-1; the D gene is possibly TRBD2 (7 bases). This clonotype was sampled from a woman in her seventies in good health. As DNA, the CDR3 is TGTGCCACCAGCAGAGATCCGGCGGGGGCCTACTACAATGAGCAGTTCTTC. This codes for CATSRDPAGAYYNEQFF.